Below are 6 T cell receptor beta chains sequenced from a single sample in a study of T-cell memory formation after mild COVID-19. TCRdb called the 5' RACE reads again in MiXCR, with one record for every CDR3 protein. This sample has 150,000 to 200,000 distinct CDR3 sequences, with about a fifth found just once. The sequenced sample was PBMCs or a T cell subset sorted from them (not recorded which). The receptors shown here come from a man in his late teens or twenties who had mild COVID-19 (a few samples of this study predate the infection). Cell type and time point are not known.

There are a few counts of this clonotype. V usage is TRBV6-2 or TRBV6-3 and J usage is TRBJ1-3; D may be TRBD1 (5 bases). Germline assignment: CDR1 MNHEY and CDR2 SVGEGT. V lost 5 bases and J 3 bases, leaving 14 bases between the germline ends. CDR3 size: 15 residues. CDR3 DNA: TGTGCCAGCAGTCGAACCGGGACCAGTGGAAACACCATATATTTT. It encodes CASSRTGTSGNTIYF.

There are many counts of this clonotype. The gene calls are TRBV7-8 and TRBJ1-2; D may be TRBD1 (5 bases). The germline gives CDR1 SGHVS, CDR2 FQNEAQ. Trimming shortened V by 5 bases and J by 0 bases, and 13 bases separated the two germline ends. The CDR3 is 15 amino acids. The CDR3: CASSPRRGANYGYTF. CDR3 bases: TGTGCCAGCAGCCCTCGGAGGGGAGCTAACTATGGCTACACCTTC.

There are a few counts of this clonotype. The gene calls are TRBV2 and TRBJ2-3; 8 bases agree with TRBD2. The CDR3 sequence is 16 residues long. The V gene's germline CDR1 is SNHLY and CDR2 FYNNEI. The trim removed 3 bases at V and 2 bases at J, leaving 7 bases unmatched. In DNA, the CDR3 is TGTGCCAGCAGTGAGCCAGCGGGGGAACCCACAGATACGCAGTATTTT. It is translated as CASSEPAGEPTDTQYF.

This clonotype was picked up many times. The chain uses TRBV6-5 and TRBJ1-1; 8 bases line up with TRBD1. The CDR3 has 16 amino acids. V gave up 0 bases and J gave up 5 bases; unmatched junction bases: 8. CDR1 and CDR2 (germline): MNHEY, SVGAGI. CDR3 coding DNA: TGTGCCAGCAGTTACTCGGCAGGGGGCCAGGGAACTGAAGCTTTCTTT. Its translation: CASSYSAGGQGTEAFF.

V is TRBV5-5 and J is TRBJ1-5; TRBD1 matches at 9 bases. This CDR3 comprises 16 residues. V shed 4 bases and J 1 base; nucleotides not matched to a gene: 6. Germline-derived CDR1 and CDR2 are SGHKS and YYEKEE (reference sequence). CDR3 residues: CASSRGQGGSNQPQHF. The CDR3, as DNA: TGTGCCAGCAGCAGGGGACAGGGAGGCAGCAATCAGCCCCAGCATTTT.

This clonotype was observed at least ten times. The CDR3 region has the DNA TGTGCCAGCAGTTACGATCGCTTTCGCCAAGAGACCCAGTACTTC. As protein: CASSYDRFRQETQYF. This rearrangement joins TRBV6-5 to TRBJ2-5; no reliable D call. Germline CDR1 is MNHEY and CDR2 is SVGAGI. The ends were cut back, 2 bases at V and 1 base at J, with 11 bases in the middle. The CDR3 has 15 amino acids.